Listed below are T cell receptor beta chains from one sample, sequenced in a study of identical twins. TCRdb redid the calling of the 5' RACE reads with MiXCR, one entry per CDR3 protein. The table includes fewer than 800,000 distinct CDR3 sequences, 7.1% detected once. The same data also contributed to another study, on yellow fever vaccine responses in identical twins.

The specimen sequenced was PBMCs. These receptors were taken from a woman under 30 in good health. The conserved cysteine and the conserved F or W are not part of the CDR3 here.

v_call,cdr3_aa
TRBV18,ASSPASGDFSYEQY
TRBV29-1,SGEGTPDTQY
TRBV20-1,SASKSADTQY
TRBV4-1,ASSLLTPLAGDRVVQY
TRBV3-1,ASSQGGAEDNEQF
TRBV7-9,ASSDTGGNTEAF
TRBV3-1,ASSQFGNSAQH
TRBV25-1,ASGLTTDLVGVFTDTQY
TRBV7-2,ASSPRTGASGETQY
TRBV29-1,SVEAGQENYEQY
TRBV12-3/TRBV12-4,ASSSGTASNEQF
TRBV6-5,ASVHYTGGVTEAF
TRBV2,ASRSYRGPVGYT